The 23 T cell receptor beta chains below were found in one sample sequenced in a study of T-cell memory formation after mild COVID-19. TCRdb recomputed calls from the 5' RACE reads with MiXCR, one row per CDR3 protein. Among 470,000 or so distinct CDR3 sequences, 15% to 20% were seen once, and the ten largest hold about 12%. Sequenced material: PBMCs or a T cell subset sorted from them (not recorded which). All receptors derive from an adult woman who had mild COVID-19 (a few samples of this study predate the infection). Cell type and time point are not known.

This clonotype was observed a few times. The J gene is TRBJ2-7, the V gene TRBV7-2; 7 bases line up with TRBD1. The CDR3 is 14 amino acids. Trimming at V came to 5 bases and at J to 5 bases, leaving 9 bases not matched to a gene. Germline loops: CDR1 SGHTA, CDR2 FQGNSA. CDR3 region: CASSPRTGTNEQYF. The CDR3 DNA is TGTGCCAGCAGCCCGAGGACAGGTACTAACGAGCAGTACTTC.

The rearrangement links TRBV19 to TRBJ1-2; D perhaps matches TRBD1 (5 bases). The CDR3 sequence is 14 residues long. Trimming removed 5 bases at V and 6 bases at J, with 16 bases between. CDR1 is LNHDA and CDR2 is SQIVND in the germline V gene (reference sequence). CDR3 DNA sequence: TGTGCCAGTAGTCTCCTCATCGGGGGTGATGGCTACACCTTC. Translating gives CASSLLIGGDGYTF.

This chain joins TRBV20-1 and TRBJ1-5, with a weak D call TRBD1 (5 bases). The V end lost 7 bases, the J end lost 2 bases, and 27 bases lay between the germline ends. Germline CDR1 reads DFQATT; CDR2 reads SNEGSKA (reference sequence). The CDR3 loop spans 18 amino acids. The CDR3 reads CSVTGRDENLMGNQPQHF. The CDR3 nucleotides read TGCAGTGTTACAGGCCGGGACGAGAACCTAATGGGCAATCAGCCCCAGCATTTT.

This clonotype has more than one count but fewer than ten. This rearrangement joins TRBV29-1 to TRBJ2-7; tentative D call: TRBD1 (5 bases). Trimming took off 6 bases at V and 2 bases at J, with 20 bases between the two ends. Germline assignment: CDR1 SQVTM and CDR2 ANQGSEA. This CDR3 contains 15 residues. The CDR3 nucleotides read TGCAGCGTCCTTCAGGTAGGGGCGACCCCCTACGAGCAGTACTTC. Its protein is CSVLQVGATPYEQYF.

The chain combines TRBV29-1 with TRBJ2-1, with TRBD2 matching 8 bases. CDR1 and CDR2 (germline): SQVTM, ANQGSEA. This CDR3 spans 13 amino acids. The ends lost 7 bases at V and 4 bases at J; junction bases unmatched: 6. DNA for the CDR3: TGCAGCGCCCCGGCTAGCGGGTACAATGAGCAGTTCTTC. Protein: CSAPASGYNEQFF.

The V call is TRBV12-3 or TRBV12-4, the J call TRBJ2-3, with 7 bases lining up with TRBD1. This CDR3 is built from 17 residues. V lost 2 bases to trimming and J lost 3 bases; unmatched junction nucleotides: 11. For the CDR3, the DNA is TGTGCCAGCAGTTTACCCCCACAGGGGCTGGGGACAGATACGCAGTATTTT. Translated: CASSLPPQGLGTDTQYF.

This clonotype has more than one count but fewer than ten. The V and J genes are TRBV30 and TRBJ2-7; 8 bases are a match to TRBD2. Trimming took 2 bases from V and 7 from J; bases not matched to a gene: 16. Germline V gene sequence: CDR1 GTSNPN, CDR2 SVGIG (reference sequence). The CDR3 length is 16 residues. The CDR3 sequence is CAWSQSGSAISREQYF. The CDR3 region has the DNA TGTGCCTGGAGTCAAAGCGGGAGCGCAATCTCACGGGAGCAGTACTTC.

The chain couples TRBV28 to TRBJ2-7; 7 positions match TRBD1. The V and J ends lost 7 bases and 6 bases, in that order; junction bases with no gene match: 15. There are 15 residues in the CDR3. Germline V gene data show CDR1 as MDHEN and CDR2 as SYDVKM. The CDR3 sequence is CASTPIGQADSEQYF. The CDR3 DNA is TGTGCCAGCACACCCATCGGACAGGCCGACAGCGAGCAGTACTTC. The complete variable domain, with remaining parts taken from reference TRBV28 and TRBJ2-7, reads DVKVTQSSRYLVKRTGEKVFLECVQDMDHENMFWYRQDPGLGLRLIYFSYDVKMKEKGDIPEGYSVSREKKERFSLILESASTNQTSMYLCASTPIGQADSEQYFGPGTRLTVT.

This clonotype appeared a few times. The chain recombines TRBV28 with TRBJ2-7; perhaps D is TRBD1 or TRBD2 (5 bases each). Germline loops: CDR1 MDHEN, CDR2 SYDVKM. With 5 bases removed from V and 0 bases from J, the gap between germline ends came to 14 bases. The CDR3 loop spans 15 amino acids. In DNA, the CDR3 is TGTGCCAGCAGTACCAACGGGGCGAGCTCCTACGAGCAGTACTTC. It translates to CASSTNGASSYEQYF. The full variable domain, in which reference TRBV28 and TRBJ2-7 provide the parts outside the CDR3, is DVKVTQSSRYLVKRTGEKVFLECVQDMDHENMFWYRQDPGLGLRLIYFSYDVKMKEKGDIPEGYSVSREKKERFSLILESASTNQTSMYLCASSTNGASSYEQYFGPGTRLTVT.

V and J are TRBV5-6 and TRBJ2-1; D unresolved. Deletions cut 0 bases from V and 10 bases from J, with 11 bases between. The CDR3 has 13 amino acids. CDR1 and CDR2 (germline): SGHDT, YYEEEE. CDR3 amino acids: CASSLELSLEQFF. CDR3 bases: TGTGCCAGCAGCTTGGAACTGTCCTTGGAGCAGTTCTTC.

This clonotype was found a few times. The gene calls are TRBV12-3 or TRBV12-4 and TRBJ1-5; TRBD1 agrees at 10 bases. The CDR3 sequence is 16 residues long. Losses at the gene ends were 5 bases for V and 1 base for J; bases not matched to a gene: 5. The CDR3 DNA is TGTGCCAGCAGTATAAGACAGGGGGCCAGCAATCAGCCCCAGCATTTT. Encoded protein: CASSIRQGASNQPQHF.

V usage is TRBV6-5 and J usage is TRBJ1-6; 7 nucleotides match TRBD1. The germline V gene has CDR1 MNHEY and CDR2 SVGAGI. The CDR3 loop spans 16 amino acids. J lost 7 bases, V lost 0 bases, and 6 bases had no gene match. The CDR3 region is CASSYSWTGANSPLHF. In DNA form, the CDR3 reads TGTGCCAGCAGTTACTCCTGGACAGGCGCCAATTCACCCCTCCACTTT.

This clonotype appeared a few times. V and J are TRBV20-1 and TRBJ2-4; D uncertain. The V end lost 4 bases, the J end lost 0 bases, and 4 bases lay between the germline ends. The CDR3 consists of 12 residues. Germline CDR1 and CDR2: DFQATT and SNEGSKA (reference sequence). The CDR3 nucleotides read TGCAGTGCTACTTTAGCCAAAAACATTCAGTACTTC. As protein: CSATLAKNIQYF.

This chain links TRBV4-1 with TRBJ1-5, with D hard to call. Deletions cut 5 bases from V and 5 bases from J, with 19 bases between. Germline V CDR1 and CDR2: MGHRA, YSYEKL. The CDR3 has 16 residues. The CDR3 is CASSSKKDASDQPQHF. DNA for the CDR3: TGCGCCAGCAGCTCTAAAAAAGACGCCTCGGATCAGCCCCAGCATTTT.

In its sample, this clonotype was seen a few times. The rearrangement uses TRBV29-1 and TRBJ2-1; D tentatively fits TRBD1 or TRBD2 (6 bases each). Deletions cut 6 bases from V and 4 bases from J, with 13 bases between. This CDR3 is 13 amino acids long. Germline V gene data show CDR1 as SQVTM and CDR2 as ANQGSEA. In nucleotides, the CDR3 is TGCAGCGTCCTCGGGGGCTCATACAATGAGCAGTTCTTC. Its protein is CSVLGGSYNEQFF.

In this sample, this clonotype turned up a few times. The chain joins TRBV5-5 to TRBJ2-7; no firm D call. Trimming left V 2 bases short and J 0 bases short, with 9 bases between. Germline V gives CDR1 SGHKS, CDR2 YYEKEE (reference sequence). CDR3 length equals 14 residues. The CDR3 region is CASSFSASSYEQYF. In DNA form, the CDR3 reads TGTGCCAGCAGCTTCAGCGCTAGCTCCTACGAGCAGTACTTC.

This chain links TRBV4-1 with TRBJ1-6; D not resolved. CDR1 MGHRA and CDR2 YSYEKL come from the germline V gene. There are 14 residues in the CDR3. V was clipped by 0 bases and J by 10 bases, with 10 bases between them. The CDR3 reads CASSQEGAVSPLHF. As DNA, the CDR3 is TGCGCCAGCAGCCAAGAAGGCGCAGTCTCACCCCTCCACTTT.

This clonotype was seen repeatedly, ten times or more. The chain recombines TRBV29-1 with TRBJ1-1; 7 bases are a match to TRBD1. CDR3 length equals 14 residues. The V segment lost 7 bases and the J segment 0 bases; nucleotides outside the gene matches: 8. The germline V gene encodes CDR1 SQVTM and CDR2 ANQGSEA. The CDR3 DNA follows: TGCAGCGGTTCAGGGGGGGACATGAACACTGAAGCTTTCTTT. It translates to CSGSGGDMNTEAFF.

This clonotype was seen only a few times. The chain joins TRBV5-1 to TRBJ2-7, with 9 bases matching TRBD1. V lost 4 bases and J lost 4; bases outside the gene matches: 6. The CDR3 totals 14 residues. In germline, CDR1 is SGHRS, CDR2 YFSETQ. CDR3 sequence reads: CASSNRDRVYEQYF. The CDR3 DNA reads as TGCGCCAGCAGCAACCGGGACAGGGTGTACGAGCAGTACTTC.

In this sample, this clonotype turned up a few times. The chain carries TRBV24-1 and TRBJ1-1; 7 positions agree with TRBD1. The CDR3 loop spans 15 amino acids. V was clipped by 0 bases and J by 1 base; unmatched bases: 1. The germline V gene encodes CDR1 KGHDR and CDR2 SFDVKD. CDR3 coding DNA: TGTGCCACCAGTGATTTGGGGGACAGGAACACTGAAGCTTTCTTT. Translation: CATSDLGDRNTEAFF.

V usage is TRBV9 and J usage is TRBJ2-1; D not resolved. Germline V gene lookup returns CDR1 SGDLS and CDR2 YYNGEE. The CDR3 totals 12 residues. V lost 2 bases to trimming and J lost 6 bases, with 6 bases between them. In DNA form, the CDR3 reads TGTGCCAGCAGCGTCGGTGTCAATGAGCAGTTCTTC. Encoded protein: CASSVGVNEQFF.

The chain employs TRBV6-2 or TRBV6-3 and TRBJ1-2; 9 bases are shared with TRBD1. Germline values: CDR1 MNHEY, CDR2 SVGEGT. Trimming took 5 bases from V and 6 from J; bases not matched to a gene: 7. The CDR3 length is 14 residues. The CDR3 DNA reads TGTGCCAGCAGTACGAACAGGGGGCTAGATGGCTACACCTTC. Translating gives CASSTNRGLDGYTF.

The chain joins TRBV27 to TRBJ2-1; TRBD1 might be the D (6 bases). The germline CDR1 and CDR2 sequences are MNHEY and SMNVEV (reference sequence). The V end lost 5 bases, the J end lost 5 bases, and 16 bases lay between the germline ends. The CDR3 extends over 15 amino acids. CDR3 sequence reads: CASSPQGAPHNEQFF. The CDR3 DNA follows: TGTGCCAGCAGTCCACAGGGAGCTCCTCACAATGAGCAGTTCTTC.